This note documents a single T cell receptor (beta chain) sequence. What was amplified from RNA transcripts were TCR beta CDR3 regions. The study used the HTBI primer set for a first-round RT-PCR of the TCR CDR3. From the multiplex PCR reads, TCRdb called clonotypes with MiXCR, one entry per CDR3 protein. The table lists hundreds of thousands of distinct CDR3 sequences, 20% to 25% of them singletons, with 34% in the top ten. The data originate from a study of T cells in Graves' hyperthyroidism and ophthalmopathy. Trimming removed 2 bases from V and 5 bases from J; junction bases left unmatched: 8. Looked up from germline, CDR1 is KGHSH and CDR2 is LQKENI. CDR3 length equals 15 residues.

Input material: blood. This receptor was taken from a young man with Graves' ophthalmopathy. The V and J genes are TRBV18 and TRBJ2-7; TRBD1 agrees at 8 bases. In nucleotides, the CDR3 is TGTGCCAGCTCACCATCGGACAGGGTCGGCCACGAGCAGTACTTC. It codes for CASSPSDRVGHEQYF.